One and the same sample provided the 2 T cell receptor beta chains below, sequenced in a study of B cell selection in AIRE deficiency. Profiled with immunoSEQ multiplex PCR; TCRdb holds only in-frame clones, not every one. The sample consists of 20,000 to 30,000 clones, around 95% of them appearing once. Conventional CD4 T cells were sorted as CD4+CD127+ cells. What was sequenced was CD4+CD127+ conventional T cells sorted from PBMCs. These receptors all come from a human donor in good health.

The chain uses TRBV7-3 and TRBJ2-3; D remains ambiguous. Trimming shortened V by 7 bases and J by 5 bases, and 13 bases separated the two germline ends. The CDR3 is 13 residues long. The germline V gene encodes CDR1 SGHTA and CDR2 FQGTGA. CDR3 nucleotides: TGTGCCAGCACCACCCATGCGAGAGATACGCAGTATTTT. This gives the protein CASTTHARDTQYF.

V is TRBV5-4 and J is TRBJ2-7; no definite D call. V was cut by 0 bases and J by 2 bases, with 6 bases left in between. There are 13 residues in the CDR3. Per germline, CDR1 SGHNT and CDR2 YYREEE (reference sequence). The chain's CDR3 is CASSLDSPYEQYF. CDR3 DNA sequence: TGTGCCAGCAGCTTGGACAGTCCCTACGAGCAGTACTTC.